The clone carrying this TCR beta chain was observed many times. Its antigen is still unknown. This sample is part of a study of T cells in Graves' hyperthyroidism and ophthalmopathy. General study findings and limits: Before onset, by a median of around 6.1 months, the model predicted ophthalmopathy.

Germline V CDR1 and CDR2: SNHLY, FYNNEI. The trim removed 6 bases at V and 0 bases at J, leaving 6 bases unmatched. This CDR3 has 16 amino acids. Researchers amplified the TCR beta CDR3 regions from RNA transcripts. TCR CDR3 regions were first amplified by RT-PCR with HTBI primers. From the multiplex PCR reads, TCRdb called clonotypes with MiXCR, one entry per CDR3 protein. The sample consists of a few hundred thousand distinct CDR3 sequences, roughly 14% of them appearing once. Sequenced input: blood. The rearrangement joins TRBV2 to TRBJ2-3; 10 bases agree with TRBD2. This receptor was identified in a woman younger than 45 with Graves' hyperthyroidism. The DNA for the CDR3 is TGTGCCAGCAGGGCCGGACTAGCGGCTAGCACAGATACGCAGTATTTT. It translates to CASRAGLAASTDTQYF.